The 16 T cell receptor beta chains below come from one sample, sequenced in a study of CD8+ T cells in alopecia areata. The treatment here: oral pan-JAK inhibitor, 5-10 mg twice daily. Extraction of RNA preceded its reverse transcription into cDNA, which served as the sequencing template. Some clones are missing from TCRdb's copy, which holds only in-frame ones; the method was immunoSEQ multiplex PCR. The sample lists 180,000 or so clones; around half were seen once. The sample here was CD8+ T cells sorted from blood, taken at week 24, from a patient treated with tofacitinib. The receptors here all came from a human donor with alopecia areata.

The chain employs TRBV2 and TRBJ1-6, with D possibly TRBD1 on 5 matching bases. V was clipped by 8 bases and J by 10 bases, with 12 bases between them. In germline, CDR1 is SNHLY, CDR2 FYNNEI. There are 12 residues in the CDR3. CDR3: CASLREKSPLHF. The CDR3 nucleotides read TGTGCCAGCCTCAGGGAAAAATCACCCCTCCACTTT.

The chain recombines TRBV30 with TRBJ1-2; 9 bases align to TRBD1. The CDR3 runs 13 residues. J lost 8 bases, V lost 8 bases, and 12 bases had no gene match. Germline V gives CDR1 GTSNPN, CDR2 SVGIG (reference sequence). CDR3 protein: CAGRDRDNRGYTF. Here the CDR3 DNA reads TGTGCCGGCCGGGACAGGGACAATCGCGGCTACACCTTC. The variable domain in full, completed from reference TRBV30 and TRBJ1-2, reads SQTIHQWPATLVQPVGSPLSLECTVEGTSNPNLYWYRQAAGRGLQLLFYSVGIGQISSEVPQNLSASRPQDRQFILSSKKLLLSDSGFYLCAGRDRDNRGYTFGSGTRLTVV.

The sample holds a few counts of this clone. This chain joins TRBV2 and TRBJ2-3; D unclear. From germline, CDR1 is SNHLY and CDR2 FYNNEI. Trimming took off 7 bases at V and 0 bases at J, with 14 bases between the two ends. The CDR3 length is 15 residues. The CDR3 DNA sequence: TGTGCCAGCATGGCCACCTCGGGCAGCACAGATACGCAGTATTTT. Its protein product is CASMATSGSTDTQYF.

V usage is TRBV30 and J usage is TRBJ1-1; the D gene is possibly TRBD1 (5 bases). Germline V gene data show CDR1 as GTSNPN and CDR2 as SVGIG (reference sequence). The CDR3 length is 13 residues. The V and J ends lost 0 bases and 3 bases respectively, with 8 bases between them. The CDR3 nucleotides are TGTGCCTGGAGTGTAGTGGGGGACACTGAAGCTTTCTTT. Its translation is CAWSVVGDTEAFF. Full variable domain (outside the CDR3, taken from reference TRBV30 and TRBJ1-1): SQTIHQWPATLVQPVGSPLSLECTVEGTSNPNLYWYRQAAGRGLQLLFYSVGIGQISSEVPQNLSASRPQDRQFILSSKKLLLSDSGFYLCAWSVVGDTEAFFGQGTRLTVV.

The gene calls are TRBV5-6 and TRBJ1-2; a possible D gene is TRBD1 (5 bases). Trimming stripped 7 bases from V and 3 bases from J, with 25 bases between. CDR3 length: 17 amino acids. CDR1 is SGHDT and CDR2 is YYEEEE in the germline V gene. CDR3 amino acids: CASDTRDPLLYDYGYTF. The CDR3 DNA reads TGTGCCAGCGACACGAGGGACCCCCTGCTCTACGACTATGGCTACACCTTC.

V is TRBV18 and J is TRBJ2-5, with a tentative D call TRBD2 (5 bases). The V gene's germline CDR1 is KGHSH and CDR2 LQKENI. Trimming took 4 bases from V and 1 from J, leaving 10 bases between them. CDR3 size: 14 residues. This CDR3 is CASSLSGFQETQYF. The CDR3 DNA reads as TGTGCCAGCTCACTGTCGGGATTCCAAGAGACCCAGTACTTC.

The chain is built from TRBV5-1 and TRBJ1-1; 8 bases are shared with TRBD1. This CDR3 has 16 residues. The ends lost 2 bases at V and 1 base at J; junction bases unmatched: 7. Germline assignment: CDR1 SGHRS and CDR2 YFSETQ. The CDR3 coding sequence is TGCGCCAGCAGCTTTGAAAGACAGGGGTCGAACACTGAAGCTTTCTTT. It translates to CASSFERQGSNTEAFF.

The chain has TRBV15 and TRBJ1-1; D is ambiguous. The germline V and J ends were trimmed by 0 bases and 6 bases, with 11 bases remaining between them. This CDR3 is built from 14 residues. Germline CDR1 LNHNV, CDR2 YYDKDF (reference sequence). The CDR3: CATSRDLGTPEAFF. Here the CDR3 DNA reads TGTGCCACCAGCAGAGATCTAGGAACCCCTGAAGCTTTCTTT.

The chain is built from TRBV5-6 and TRBJ1-2; TRBD1 is a possible D gene (6 bases). V was trimmed by 4 bases and J by 3 bases, leaving 13 bases between them. The CDR3 spans 14 residues. Germline CDR1 reads SGHDT; CDR2 reads YYEEEE. Here the CDR3 reads CASSPGAGDYGYTF. The CDR3 nucleotides are TGTGCCAGCAGCCCGGGGGCAGGCGACTATGGCTACACCTTC. Using reference TRBV5-6 and TRBJ1-2 for the parts outside the CDR3, the full variable domain is DAGVTQSPTHLIKTRGQQVTLRCSPKSGHDTVSWYQQALGQGPQFIFQYYEEEERQRGNFPDRFSGHQFPNYSSELNVNALLLGDSALYLCASSPGAGDYGYTFGSGTRLTVV.

The rearrangement uses TRBV29-1 and TRBJ2-3, with TRBD2 as a possible D gene (6 bases). The germline V gene has CDR1 SQVTM and CDR2 ANQGSEA. V gave up 4 bases and J gave up 1 base, with 9 bases separating them. The CDR3 totals 13 residues. The CDR3 nucleotides are TGCAGCGTTGTCGCGGGACGCACAGATACGCAGTATTTT. The encoded protein is CSVVAGRTDTQYF.

This clone came up a few times. This chain connects TRBV6-5 to TRBJ1-1; no clear D gene. The CDR3 is 12 amino acids. Per the germline V gene, CDR1 is MNHEY and CDR2 is SVGAGI. Trimming shortened V by 2 bases and J by 7 bases, and 8 bases separated the two germline ends. The CDR3 nucleotides read TGTGCCAGCAGTTACACGCAGGTTGAAGCTTTCTTT. Protein sequence: CASSYTQVEAFF.

This clone appeared a few times. The chain joins TRBV15 to TRBJ2-2, with TRBD2 matching 9 bases. J lost 6 bases, V lost 4 bases, and 6 bases had no gene match. CDR1 LNHNV and CDR2 YYDKDF come from the germline V gene (reference sequence). CDR3 length: 15 residues. The CDR3 sequence: CATSTLAGDAGELFF. Here the CDR3 DNA reads TGTGCCACCAGCACCTTAGCGGGGGACGCCGGGGAGCTGTTTTTT.

The chain links TRBV7-2 to TRBJ1-6; D unclear. There are 14 residues in the CDR3. Germline loops: CDR1 SGHTA, CDR2 FQGNSA. V shed 1 base and J shed 6 bases, with 7 bases lying between them. CDR3 nucleotide sequence: TGTGCCAGCAGCTTAGAGGATCCTAATTCACCCCTCCACTTT. It codes for CASSLEDPNSPLHF.

This sequence joins TRBV9 and TRBJ2-3, with 7 positions matching TRBD2. Germline CDR1 is SGDLS and CDR2 is YYNGEE. Losses at the gene ends were 0 bases for V and 6 bases for J; bases not matched to a gene: 4. The CDR3 has 14 residues. The CDR3 loop reads CASSVGLAVDTQYF. The DNA for the CDR3 is TGTGCCAGCAGCGTAGGACTAGCTGTGGATACGCAGTATTTT.

The chain links TRBV5-6 to TRBJ2-7, with D maybe TRBD2 (5 bases). Germline V CDR1 and CDR2: SGHDT, YYEEEE. V was shortened by 2 bases and J by 2 bases, with 11 bases between the two germline ends. This CDR3 has 14 residues. The chain's CDR3 is CASSLTSGAYEQYF. The CDR3 DNA reads TGTGCCAGCAGCTTAACAAGCGGAGCCTACGAGCAGTACTTC.

The table lists this clone with a few counts. The V and J genes are TRBV6-5 and TRBJ2-7, with TRBD1 identical over 7 bases. Germline V lookup: CDR1 MNHEY, CDR2 SVGAGI. This CDR3 is 13 amino acids long. The V and J ends lost 7 bases and 4 bases, in that order; junction bases with no gene match: 7. CDR3 loop: CASKETGSYEQYF. CDR3 bases: TGTGCCAGCAAAGAGACAGGGTCATACGAGCAGTACTTC.